The 32 T cell receptor beta chains listed next were all sequenced from one sample in a study of long-term antiretroviral therapy in people with HIV. It was version v3.0 of the immunoSEQ assay that was run at survey level. Clones were sequenced by immunoSEQ multiplex PCR, and TCRdb holds only the in-frame ones, with some missing. The sample consists of some 20,000 clones, around three quarters of them appearing once. The starting material was unsorted PBMCs, obtained 2.3 years after starting antiretroviral therapy. The receptors derive from a woman in her thirties or forties with HIV.

This clone was counted once. The V and J genes are TRBV7-9 and TRBJ2-5; D is ambiguous. There are 14 residues in the CDR3. V shed 1 base and J shed 6 bases, with 12 bases lying between them. The germline gives CDR1 SEHNR, CDR2 FQNEAQ (reference sequence). The CDR3, as DNA: TGTGCCAGCAGCTTAGTTCCGAGCCCGCAGACCCAGTACTTC. Residues: CASSLVPSPQTQYF.

The chain uses TRBV19 and TRBJ1-2; perhaps TRBD1 as D (6 bases). V was shortened by 2 bases and J by 6 bases, with 10 bases between the two germline ends. Germline V gene lookup returns CDR1 LNHDA and CDR2 SQIVND (reference sequence). The CDR3 length is 13 residues. CDR3 sequence: CASSITAGDGYTF. The CDR3 DNA reads TGTGCCAGTAGTATAACGGCAGGGGATGGCTACACCTTC. The full variable domain, rest sourced from reference TRBV19 and TRBJ1-2, is DGGITQSPKYLFRKEGQNVTLSCEQNLNHDAMYWYRQDPGQGLRLIYYSQIVNDFQKGDIAEGYSVSREKKESFPLTVTSAQKNPTAFYLCASSITAGDGYTFGSGTRLTVV.

The chain combines TRBV7-9 with TRBJ2-1; 7 positions agree with TRBD2. Germline V lookup: CDR1 SEHNR, CDR2 FQNEAQ (reference sequence). The CDR3 is made up of 16 amino acids. V was clipped by 4 bases and J by 10 bases; unmatched bases: 16. The chain's CDR3 is CASSWSARGTGWEQFF. The CDR3 DNA is TGTGCCAGCAGCTGGTCTGCGCGGGGGACGGGATGGGAGCAGTTCTTC.

This chain connects TRBV21-1 to TRBJ1-3; whether TRBD1, the table's D call, matches the DNA was not checked. TRBV21-1 is a pseudogene segment. The CDR3 is made up of 16 amino acids. CDR3 sequence (DNA): TGTGCCAGCAGCAACCGCGACAGTAGCTCTGGAAACACCATATATTTT. Protein sequence: CASSNRDSSSGNTIYF.

The chain combines TRBV5-4 with TRBJ2-3; 8 bases fit TRBD2. Germline values: CDR1 SGHNT, CDR2 YYREEE (reference sequence). There are 15 residues in the CDR3. Trimming at V came to 3 bases and at J to 4 bases, leaving 7 bases not matched to a gene. CDR3 region: CASSSGGVRPDTQYF. The CDR3 DNA reads TGTGCCAGCAGCTCGGGGGGGGTTCGGCCAGATACGCAGTATTTT. Using reference TRBV5-4 and TRBJ2-3 for the parts outside the CDR3, the full variable domain is ETGVTQSPTHLIKTRGQQVTLRCSSQSGHNTVSWYQQALGQGPQFIFQYYREEENGRGNFPPRFSGLQFPNYSSELNVNALELDDSALYLCASSSGGVRPDTQYFGPGTRLTVL.

This clone was seen once. This chain joins TRBV6-5 and TRBJ2-5, with D possibly TRBD2 on 5 matching bases. V lost 0 bases and J 5 bases, leaving 10 bases between the germline ends. Germline V gene data show CDR1 as MNHEY and CDR2 as SVGAGI. The CDR3 is made up of 14 amino acids. DNA for the CDR3: TGTGCCAGCAGTTACTCCGGGGTAATGGAGACCCAGTACTTC. This translates into CASSYSGVMETQYF.

This clone has only one observation. The CDR3 protein is CASSQLKIPGQGKYEQYF. The CDR3 nucleotides are TGCGCCAGCAGCCAGCTCAAAATCCCGGGACAGGGCAAGTACGAGCAGTACTTC. The chain carries TRBV4-1 and TRBJ2-7, with TRBD1 identical over 9 bases. The CDR3 consists of 18 residues. With V trimmed by 3 bases and J by 4 bases, 16 bases remained unmatched. CDR1 and CDR2 (germline): MGHRA, YSYEKL.

CDR3 region: CSADDTKNIQYF. CDR3 in DNA: TGCAGCGCCGATGACACCAAAAACATTCAGTACTTC. The chain couples TRBV29-1 to TRBJ2-4; D is ambiguous. Germline values: CDR1 SQVTM, CDR2 ANQGSEA. The length of the CDR3 is 12 residues. Trimming took off 7 bases at V and 2 bases at J, with 9 bases between the two ends. Variable domain in full (rest from reference TRBV29-1 and TRBJ2-4): SAVISQKPSRDICQRGTSLTIQCQVDSQVTMMFWYRQQPGQSLTLIATANQGSEATYESGFVIDKFPISRPNLTFSTLTVSNMSPEDSSIYLCSADDTKNIQYFGAGTRLSVL.

V usage is TRBV14 and J usage is TRBJ2-7; D possibly corresponds to TRBD1 (6 bases). V was clipped by 5 bases and J by 2 bases, with 13 bases between them. The CDR3 totals 14 residues. Germline V lookup: CDR1 SGHDN, CDR2 FVKESK. DNA for the CDR3: TGTGCCAGCAGCTACTCACAGGGCCCCTACGAGCAGTACTTC. Its protein is CASSYSQGPYEQYF.

The chain links TRBV13 to TRBJ2-1; TRBD2 agrees at 8 bases. The CDR3 loop spans 20 amino acids. The V and J ends lost 5 bases and 0 bases, in that order; junction bases with no gene match: 18. Germline V gene sequence: CDR1 PRHDT, CDR2 FYEKMQ (reference sequence). The chain's CDR3 is CASSPFRRGAQSSSYNEQFF. The CDR3 bases are TGTGCCAGCAGCCCATTCCGGCGGGGGGCCCAGTCGAGCTCCTACAATGAGCAGTTCTTC. The full variable domain, with the rest looked up from reference TRBV13 and TRBJ2-1, is AAGVIQSPRHLIKEKRETATLKCYPIPRHDTVYWYQQGPGQDPQFLISFYEKMQSDKGSIPDRFSAQQFSDYHSELNMSSLELGDSALYFCASSPFRRGAQSSSYNEQFFGPGTRLTVL.

The V call is TRBV27, the J call TRBJ2-7; 8 positions match TRBD2. Trimming cost V 6 bases and J 5 bases; bases outside gene matches: 12. The length of the CDR3 is 15 residues. From germline, CDR1 is MNHEY and CDR2 SMNVEV (reference sequence). The CDR3: CASSPDPGRAHEQYF. In nucleotides, the CDR3 is TGTGCCAGCAGCCCCGACCCCGGGAGGGCCCACGAGCAGTACTTC.

This rearrangement joins TRBV19 to TRBJ1-1; tentatively, D is TRBD1 (5 bases). The CDR3 spans 14 residues. CDR1 LNHDA and CDR2 SQIVND come from the germline V gene (reference sequence). V lost 5 bases and J 1 base, leaving 11 bases between the germline ends. The CDR3 DNA follows: TGTGCCAGTAGTTCGGGACTCTCGAACACTGAAGCTTTCTTT. This sequence encodes CASSSGLSNTEAFF.

This chain joins TRBV27 and TRBJ2-1; TRBD2 agrees at 8 bases. This CDR3 region has 14 residues. Germline CDR1 MNHEY, CDR2 SMNVEV (reference sequence). Trimming at V came to 4 bases and at J to 6 bases, leaving 5 bases not matched to a gene. The chain's CDR3 is CASSSRLAINEQFF. In DNA, the CDR3 is TGTGCCAGCAGTTCCCGACTAGCGATCAATGAGCAGTTCTTC.

V gene TRBV7-2 combines with J gene TRBJ2-3; D ambiguous. Per the germline V gene, CDR1 is SGHTA and CDR2 is FQGNSA. The CDR3 extends over 13 amino acids. Trimming shortened V by 7 bases and J by 4 bases, and 12 bases separated the two germline ends. CDR3 in amino acids: CASTPYGPDTQYF. The CDR3 DNA is TGTGCCAGCACCCCCTATGGCCCAGATACGCAGTATTTT.

The CDR3 coding sequence is TGCGCCAGCAGCCAATACCCGGAGTTCGGGGAGCTGTTTTTT. This sequence encodes CASSQYPEFGELFF. The J gene is TRBJ2-2, the V gene TRBV4-3; D not resolved. CDR1 and CDR2 from the germline V gene are LGHNA and YSLEER. Deletions cut 2 bases from V and 7 bases from J, with 11 bases between. The CDR3 has 14 amino acids.

This rearrangement joins TRBV2 to TRBJ2-1; TRBD1 aligns across 9 bases. Germline V gene data show CDR1 as SNHLY and CDR2 as FYNNEI. Trimming at V came to 1 base and at J to 3 bases, leaving 4 bases not matched to a gene. The CDR3 is 16 residues long. The CDR3: CASSEEGTGHYNEQFF. The CDR3 DNA reads as TGTGCCAGCAGTGAAGAGGGGACAGGGCACTACAATGAGCAGTTCTTC.

The chain employs TRBV5-1 and TRBJ2-1; TRBD1 matches at 9 bases. Germline lookup yields CDR1 SGHRS and CDR2 YFSETQ. Trimming at V came to 4 bases and at J to 4 bases, leaving 12 bases not matched to a gene. The CDR3 covers 17 residues. The CDR3 reads CASSISTGGGMYNEQFF. The CDR3 region has the DNA TGCGCCAGCAGCATATCCACAGGGGGCGGAATGTACAATGAGCAGTTCTTC. Supplemented by reference TRBV5-1 and TRBJ2-1, the full variable domain reads KAGVTQTPRYLIKTRGQQVTLSCSPISGHRSVSWYQQTPGQGLQFLFEYFSETQRNKGNFPGRFSGRQFSNSRSEMNVSTLELGDSALYLCASSISTGGGMYNEQFFGPGTRLTVL.

In its sample, this clone was seen a few times. V and J are TRBV11-2 and TRBJ2-7; 11 nucleotides agree with TRBD1. The germline gives CDR1 SGHAT, CDR2 FQNNGV. CDR3 size: 15 residues. J lost 7 bases, V lost 3 bases, and 8 bases had no gene match. CDR3 nucleotides: TGTGCCAGCAGCTTGATTGGGGACAGGGGGAGGGAGCAGTACTTC. This codes for CASSLIGDRGREQYF.

The CDR3 here is CASSERPLYEQYF. CDR3 nucleotides: TGTGCCAGCAGCGAAAGGCCCCTCTACGAGCAGTACTTC. The rearrangement uses TRBV7-8 and TRBJ2-7; D unresolved. V lost 5 bases and J 3 bases, leaving 11 bases between the germline ends. CDR3 size: 13 residues. CDR1 and CDR2 from the germline V gene are SGHVS and FQNEAQ.

This chain connects TRBV2 to TRBJ1-3; no definite D call. The CDR3 is made up of 15 amino acids. Germline V gives CDR1 SNHLY, CDR2 FYNNEI. Between the trimmed V and J ends, which lost 4 bases and 2 bases, there was a span of 12 bases. The CDR3 sequence: CASSAVIGTGNTIYF. CDR3 nucleotides: TGTGCCAGCAGTGCGGTCATCGGGACTGGAAACACCATATATTTT.

The rearrangement joins TRBV9 to TRBJ2-5, with D possibly matching TRBD2 (7 bases). Trimming shortened V by 2 bases and J by 5 bases, and 19 bases separated the two germline ends. This CDR3 has 16 amino acids. The germline CDR1 and CDR2 sequences are SGDLS and YYNGEE. The CDR3 DNA reads TGTGCCAGCAGCGTCCAGGGGAGGGCCGATGTGGAGACCCAGTACTTC. Amino acid sequence: CASSVQGRADVETQYF.

The rearrangement uses TRBV9 and TRBJ2-5, with 7 bases identical to TRBD1. Germline CDR1 and CDR2: SGDLS and YYNGEE. V was clipped by 6 bases and J by 5 bases; unmatched bases: 13. The length of the CDR3 is 15 residues. CDR3 coding DNA: TGTGCCAGCACAACCGGGACAGCTCCCTCGGAGACCCAGTACTTC. It codes for CASTTGTAPSETQYF.

The CDR3 loop reads CASSQVTATSEQYF. In DNA, the CDR3 is TGCGCCAGCAGCCAAGTGACAGCTACATCCGAGCAGTACTTC. The chain has TRBV4-1 and TRBJ2-7; D might be TRBD1 (5 bases). The length of the CDR3 is 14 residues. V lost 1 base to trimming and J lost 6 bases, with 13 bases between them. From germline, CDR1 is MGHRA and CDR2 YSYEKL.

This clone came up a few times. The chain recombines TRBV10-3 with TRBJ2-3; 9 bases map to TRBD2. The V and J ends lost 6 bases and 1 base, in that order; junction bases with no gene match: 14. Germline CDR1 is ENHRY and CDR2 is SYGVKD. This CDR3 has 18 amino acids. The chain's CDR3 is CAISPNLREGLGTDTQYF. CDR3 bases: TGTGCCATCAGCCCTAATTTGCGGGAGGGCCTAGGCACAGATACGCAGTATTTT.

This chain joins TRBV5-1 and TRBJ1-1, with D possibly being TRBD1 (5 bases). The CDR3 covers 14 residues. Germline CDR1 and CDR2: SGHRS and YFSETQ. V lost 5 bases, J lost 0 bases, and 11 bases lay in between. The CDR3 reads CASRAGTVNTEAFF. The CDR3 bases are TGCGCCAGCAGGGCCGGGACGGTGAACACTGAAGCTTTCTTT.

This clone was picked up one time. The V and J genes are TRBV19 and TRBJ2-3; D uncertain. CDR1 LNHDA and CDR2 SQIVND come from the germline V gene (reference sequence). The CDR3 loop spans 13 amino acids. The V gene lost 5 bases and the J gene lost 9 bases, with 15 bases spanning the gap. The CDR3 DNA is TGTGCCAGTAGTCCCTGGACCGTGAGGACGCAGTATTTT. This encodes CASSPWTVRTQYF. Full variable domain (missing parts from reference TRBV19 and TRBJ2-3): DGGITQSPKYLFRKEGQNVTLSCEQNLNHDAMYWYRQDPGQGLRLIYYSQIVNDFQKGDIAEGYSVSREKKESFPLTVTSAQKNPTAFYLCASSPWTVRTQYFGPGTRLTVL.

The genes are TRBV6-5 and TRBJ2-1; the match to TRBD2 covers 9 bases. The germline V gene encodes CDR1 MNHEY and CDR2 SVGAGI. Losses at the gene ends were 6 bases for V and 0 bases for J; bases not matched to a gene: 3. This CDR3 has 15 amino acids. The CDR3 DNA is TGTGCCAGCAGCCTAGCGGGAAACTCCTACAATGAGCAGTTCTTC. Translating it yields CASSLAGNSYNEQFF.

Only one count was recorded for this clone. The V gene is TRBV5-4, the J gene TRBJ1-1; tentative D call: TRBD1 (5 bases). CDR3 size: 14 residues. Germline loops: CDR1 SGHNT, CDR2 YYREEE (reference sequence). The ends were cut back, 1 base at V and 0 bases at J, with 7 bases in the middle. The DNA of the CDR3 is TGTGCCAGCAGCTTGAGGGGCATGAACACTGAAGCTTTCTTT. It specifies CASSLRGMNTEAFF.

The chain couples TRBV9 to TRBJ1-1; D call uncertain. Trimming removed 0 bases from V and 4 bases from J, with 10 bases in between. This CDR3 spans 14 amino acids. CDR1 SGDLS and CDR2 YYNGEE come from the germline V gene. CDR3 DNA: TGTGCCAGCAGCGTAGATCCGAATTTCACTGAAGCTTTCTTT. This gives the protein CASSVDPNFTEAFF.

Concerning this clone: A read error is likely, as this CDR3 ends without the conserved phenylalanine or tryptophan. The genes are TRBV18 and TRBJ2-7; D is unresolved. CDR1 and CDR2 from the germline V gene are KGHSH and LQKENI. With 2 bases removed from V and 4 bases from J, the gap between germline ends came to 6 bases. The CDR3 extends over 12 amino acids. For the CDR3, the DNA is TGTGCCAGCTCACCAGTTGGATACGAGCAGTACCTC. It is translated as CASSPVGYEQYL.

The DNA for the CDR3 is TGTGCCAGCAGCTTAGGAGGCAGACCCTACGAGCAGTACTTC. Protein sequence: CASSLGGRPYEQYF. V and J are TRBV7-9 and TRBJ2-7, with D unclear. The CDR3 covers 14 residues. Germline V gives CDR1 SEHNR, CDR2 FQNEAQ (reference sequence). V was shortened by 1 base and J by 2 bases, with 9 bases between the two germline ends.

This clone showed up just a few times. The V gene is TRBV19, the J gene TRBJ2-2; 9 bases are a match to TRBD2. V shed 5 bases and J 3 bases; nucleotides not matched to a gene: 4. Germline CDR1 reads LNHDA; CDR2 reads SQIVND (reference sequence). The CDR3 loop spans 15 amino acids. The CDR3 coding sequence is TGTGCCAGTAGTCGGACTAGCGCGGACACCGGGGAGCTGTTTTTT. This gives the protein CASSRTSADTGELFF. Combining the CDR3 with reference TRBV19 and TRBJ2-2 gives the whole variable domain DGGITQSPKYLFRKEGQNVTLSCEQNLNHDAMYWYRQDPGQGLRLIYYSQIVNDFQKGDIAEGYSVSREKKESFPLTVTSAQKNPTAFYLCASSRTSADTGELFFGEGSRLTVL.